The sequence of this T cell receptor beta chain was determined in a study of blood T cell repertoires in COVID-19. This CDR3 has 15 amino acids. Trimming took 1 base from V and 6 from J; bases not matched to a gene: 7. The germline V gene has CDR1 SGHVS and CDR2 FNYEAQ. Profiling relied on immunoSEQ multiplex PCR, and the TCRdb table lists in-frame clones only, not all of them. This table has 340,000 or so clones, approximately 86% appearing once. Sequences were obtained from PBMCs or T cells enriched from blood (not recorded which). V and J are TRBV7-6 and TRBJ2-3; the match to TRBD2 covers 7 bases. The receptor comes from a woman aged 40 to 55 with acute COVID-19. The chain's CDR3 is CASSLVPGGSDTQYF. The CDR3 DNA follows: TGTGCCAGCAGCTTAGTACCCGGGGGGTCTGATACGCAGTATTTT.